These 7 T cell receptor beta chains share one sample of origin, sequenced in a study of cytomegalovirus exposure and HLA in healthy donors (dated by TCRdb to about 2017). Library method: the immunoSEQ multiplex PCR assay. For the multiplex PCR, a mixture combining 60 forward primers for TCR Vbeta segments and 13 reverse primers for TCR Jbeta segments was used. Drawn from immuneACCESS, this table holds only the in-frame rearrangements with V and J called that TCRdb kept. Clones are partly lost; checked studies trace under half to an unresolved V gene and leave the rest unexplained. Here the sample has approximately 130,000 clones; roughly 82% occur a single time. Of the sample, roughly 3% falls within the top ten clones. Sequencing was carried out using PBMCs. The source of these receptors is a woman in her thirties or forties in good health and CMV-seropositive.

This rearrangement joins TRBV5-4 to TRBJ2-2, with no clear D. Germline loops: CDR1 SGHNT, CDR2 YYREEE (reference sequence). V was shortened by 0 bases and J by 0 bases, with 9 bases between the two germline ends. CDR3 size: 16 residues. The CDR3 coding sequence is TGTGCCAGCAGCTTGGCCCCACTATCGAACACCGGGGAGCTGTTTTTT. This encodes CASSLAPLSNTGELFF.

For this clone: The junction shows a germline mismatch at one end, possibly a read error. The CDR3 nucleotides read TGCGCCAGCTGCCAAGCGGGGTTTGGCTACACCTTC. It translates to CASCQAGFGYTF. The rearrangement uses TRBV4-1 and TRBJ1-2; no definite D call. Germline V gene lookup returns CDR1 MGHRA and CDR2 YSYEKL. The CDR3 sequence is 12 residues long.

This sequence joins TRBV4-1 and TRBJ1-2; 8 nucleotides agree with TRBD1. V gave up 0 bases and J gave up 5 bases; unmatched junction bases: 5. The germline V gene has CDR1 MGHRA and CDR2 YSYEKL. The CDR3 spans 15 residues. CDR3 residues: CASSQDGTGYYGYTF. The CDR3 DNA is TGCGCCAGCAGCCAAGACGGGACAGGATATTATGGCTACACCTTC.

V gene TRBV15 combines with J gene TRBJ2-5, with 8 bases matching TRBD1. The CDR3 covers 15 residues. Germline V CDR1 and CDR2: LNHNV, YYDKDF (reference sequence). The junction had 4 bases not matched to a gene; V was cut back by 0 bases and J by 4 bases. The CDR3 DNA sequence: TGTGCCACCAGCAGAGAGGCGGGGACAGGAGAGACCCAGTACTTC. It yields the protein CATSREAGTGETQYF.

This clone was seen a single time. J is TRBJ2-7 and V is TRBV29-1; D gene unclear. Germline V gives CDR1 SQVTM, CDR2 ANQGSEA. The V end lost 8 bases, the J end lost 3 bases, and 14 bases lay between the germline ends. CDR3 length equals 12 residues. This chain's CDR3 is CSPEALCYEQYF. CDR3 sequence (DNA): TGCAGCCCCGAAGCGCTCTGCTACGAGCAGTACTTC.

The chain employs TRBV12-5 and TRBJ2-7, with a possible D match to TRBD2 (5 bases). V shed 4 bases and J shed 4 bases, with 14 bases lying between them. The CDR3 sequence is 14 residues long. Per germline, CDR1 LGHNT and CDR2 FRNRAP. CDR3 residues: CASGSGNPPYEQYF. For the CDR3, the DNA is TGTGCTAGTGGTTCGGGAAACCCGCCGTACGAGCAGTACTTC.

V usage is TRBV7-6 and J usage is TRBJ2-7; TRBD1 is a possible D gene (5 bases). The germline V gene encodes CDR1 SGHVS and CDR2 FNYEAQ. Trimming removed 1 base at V and 2 bases at J, with 15 bases between. CDR3 length: 16 residues. The CDR3 coding sequence is TGTGCCAGCAGCTTAGAGGCAGGGCCTCGGGCCTACGAGCAGTACTTC. Translation: CASSLEAGPRAYEQYF.